The clone carrying this T cell receptor (beta chain) was found a few times. V was cut by 5 bases and J by 2 bases, with 7 bases left in between. This CDR3 has 13 amino acids. CDR1 SEHNR and CDR2 FQNEAQ come from the germline V gene (reference sequence). These data belong to a study of patients and donors after allogeneic stem cell transplantation. TCRdb fed the RT-PCR reads into MiXCR, producing one record per CDR3 protein. The table includes 20,000 to 30,000 distinct CDR3 sequences, 35% to 45% detected once. This sequence originates from a human donor who was either an allogeneic HSCT recipient or a stem cell or donor lymphocyte infusion donor (not recorded which). It is not recorded whose cells these are; they may come from a transplant donor. The sample taken for sequencing was blood, either unsorted or a sorted T cell fraction (not recorded which). The chain recombines TRBV7-9 with TRBJ1-3; D remains ambiguous. CDR3 loop: CASSLGAGNTIYF. The CDR3 region has the DNA TGTGCCAGCAGCCTAGGAGCTGGAAACACCATATATTTT.